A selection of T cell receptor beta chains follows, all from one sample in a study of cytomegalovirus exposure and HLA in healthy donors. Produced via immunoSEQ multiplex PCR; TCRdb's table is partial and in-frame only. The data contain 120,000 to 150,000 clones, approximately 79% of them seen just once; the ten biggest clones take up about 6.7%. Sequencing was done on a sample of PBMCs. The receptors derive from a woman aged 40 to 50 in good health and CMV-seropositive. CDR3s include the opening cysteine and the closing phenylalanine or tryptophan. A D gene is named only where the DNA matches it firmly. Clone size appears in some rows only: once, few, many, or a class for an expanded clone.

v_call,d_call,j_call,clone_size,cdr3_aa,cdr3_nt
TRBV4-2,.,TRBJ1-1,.,CASSQDLGRGAFF,TGTGCCAGCAGCCAAGATCTGGGCCGGGGAGCTTTCTTT
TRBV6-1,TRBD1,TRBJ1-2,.,CASSELGTGGYGYTF,TGTGCCAGCAGTGAACTGGGGACAGGGGGTTATGGCTACACCTTC
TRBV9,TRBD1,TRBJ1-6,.,CASSPPGTGYNSPLHF,TGTGCCAGCAGCCCCCCCGGGACAGGGTATAATTCACCCCTCCACTTT
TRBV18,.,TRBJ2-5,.,CASSRSRGRETQYF,TGTGCCAGCTCCCGAAGTCGGGGAAGGGAGACCCAGTACTTC
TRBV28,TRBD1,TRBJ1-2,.,CASATGGQTLLGYTF,TGTGCCAGTGCTACAGGGGGCCAAACCCTTCTAGGCTACACCTTC
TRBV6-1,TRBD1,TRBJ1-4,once,CASSEGAGGKLFF,TGTGCCAGCAGTGAAGGGGCAGGGGGAAAACTGTTTTTT
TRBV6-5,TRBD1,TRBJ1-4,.,CASSYGQGFNEKLFF,TGTGCCAGCAGTTACGGACAGGGGTTTAATGAAAAACTGTTTTTT
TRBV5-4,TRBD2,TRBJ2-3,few,CASSSAGGLTDTQYF,TGTGCCAGCAGCTCAGCGGGGGGGCTCACAGATACGCAGTATTTT
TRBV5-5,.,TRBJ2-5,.,CASSLDRFGTQYF,TGTGCCAGCAGCTTGGACAGGTTTGGGACCCAGTACTTC
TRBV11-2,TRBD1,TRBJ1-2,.,CASSLRTGGNYGYTF,TGTGCCAGCAGCTTACGGACAGGGGGCAACTATGGCTACACCTTC
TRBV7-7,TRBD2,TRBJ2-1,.,CASSAGLASYNEQFF,TGTGCCAGCAGCGCCGGACTAGCGTCCTACAATGAGCAGTTCTTC
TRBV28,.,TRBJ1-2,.,CATVRAANYGYTF,TGTGCCACCGTGAGGGCAGCTAACTATGGCTACACCTTC
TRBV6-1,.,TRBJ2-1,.,CASRPTGSSYNEQFF,TGTGCCAGCAGGCCGACAGGTAGCTCCTACAATGAGCAGTTCTTC
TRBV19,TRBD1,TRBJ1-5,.,CASTKPGQVDNQPQHF,TGTGCCAGTACCAAACCCGGACAGGTGGACAATCAGCCCCAGCATTTT
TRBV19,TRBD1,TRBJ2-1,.,CASEDRGNEQFF,TGTGCCAGTGAGGACAGGGGAAATGAGCAGTTCTTC
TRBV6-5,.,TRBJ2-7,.,CASTRNSPPYEQYF,TGTGCCAGCACGCGCAATTCACCGCCCTACGAGCAGTACTTC
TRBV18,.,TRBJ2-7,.,CASSPVAGTSHEQYF,TGTGCCAGCTCACCGGTTGCTGGGACATCCCACGAGCAGTACTTC
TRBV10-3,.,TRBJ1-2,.,CAISAQEGVRGYTF,TGTGCCATCAGTGCCCAGGAAGGGGTACGTGGCTACACCTTC
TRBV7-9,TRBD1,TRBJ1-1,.,CASSAQGAGTEAFF,TGTGCCAGCAGCGCTCAGGGGGCTGGCACTGAAGCTTTCTTT
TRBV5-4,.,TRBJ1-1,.,CASSLDSLNTEAFF,TGTGCCAGCAGCTTGGACAGTTTAAACACTGAAGCTTTCTTT
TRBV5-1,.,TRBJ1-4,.,CASSLDPGTGKGEKLFF,TGCGCCAGCAGCTTGGACCCGGGCACAGGGAAGGGTGAAAAACTGTTTTTT
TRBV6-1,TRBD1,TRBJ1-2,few,CASSDRQGANYGYTF,TGTGCCAGCAGTGATCGACAGGGGGCCAACTATGGCTACACCTTC
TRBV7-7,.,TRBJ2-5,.,CASSLSGPETQYF,TGTGCCAGCAGCTTATCAGGGCCGGAGACCCAGTACTTC
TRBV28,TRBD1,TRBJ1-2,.,CASSRGQGWGGYTF,TGTGCCAGCAGCCGCGGACAGGGTTGGGGTGGCTACACCTTC
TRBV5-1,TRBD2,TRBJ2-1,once,CASSFLAGVYNEQFF,TGCGCCAGCAGCTTCCTAGCGGGGGTATACAATGAGCAGTTCTTC
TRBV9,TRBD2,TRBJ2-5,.,CASSLGAGGLETQYF,TGTGCCAGCAGCCTTGGGGCGGGGGGGCTAGAGACCCAGTACTTC
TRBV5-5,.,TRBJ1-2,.,CASSYRALYGYTF,TGTGCCAGCAGCTACAGGGCGCTCTATGGCTACACCTTC
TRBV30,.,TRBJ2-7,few,CAWSSGAVKYEQYF,TGTGCCTGGAGCTCGGGTGCGGTTAAATACGAGCAGTACTTC
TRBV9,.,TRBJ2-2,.,CASSVSGIVGTGELFF,TGTGCCAGCAGCGTTTCGGGAATTGTGGGCACCGGGGAGCTGTTTTTT
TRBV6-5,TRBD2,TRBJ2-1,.,CASSYYAGGPNNEQFF,TGTGCCAGCAGTTACTACGCGGGGGGGCCGAACAATGAGCAGTTCTTC
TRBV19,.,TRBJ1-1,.,CASSLWPRGRTNTEAFF,TGTGCCAGTAGTCTATGGCCGCGGGGGCGGACGAACACTGAAGCTTTCTTT
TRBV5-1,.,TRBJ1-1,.,CASSPNTANTEAFF,TGCGCCAGCAGCCCGAACACAGCGAACACTGAAGCTTTCTTT
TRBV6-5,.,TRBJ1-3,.,CASSAGTGNTIYF,TGTGCCAGCAGTGCAGGAACTGGAAACACCATATATTTT
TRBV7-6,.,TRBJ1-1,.,CASSLRVDTEAFF,TGTGCCAGCAGCTTACGGGTGGACACTGAAGCTTTCTTT
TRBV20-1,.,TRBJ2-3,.,CSASVDTQYF,TGCAGTGCTAGCGTCGATACGCAGTATTTT
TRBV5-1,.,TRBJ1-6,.,CASSLTGESPLHF,TGCGCCAGCAGCTTAACGGGGGAATCACCCCTCCACTTT
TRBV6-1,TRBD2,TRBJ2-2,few,CASSVFSGGAGELFF,TGTGCCAGCAGTGTCTTCAGCGGGGGGGCCGGGGAGCTGTTTTTT
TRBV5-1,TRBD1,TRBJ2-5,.,CASSVLDRAGETQYF,TGCGCCAGCAGCGTATTGGACAGGGCAGGCGAGACCCAGTACTTC
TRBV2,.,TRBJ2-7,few,CASRKDSYEQYF,TGTGCCAGCAGGAAGGACAGTTACGAGCAGTACTTC